The 26 T cell receptor beta chains in this list originate from one sample, sequenced in a study of cytomegalovirus exposure and HLA in healthy donors. PCR involved 60 Vbeta and 13 Jbeta primers. The data were produced by immunoSEQ multiplex PCR, yet TCRdb's version contains in-frame clones alone and is incomplete. The data contain 150,000 to 180,000 clones, approximately 80% of them singletons. The source material was PBMCs. The receptors shown here come from a young man in good health and CMV-seropositive.

The count of this clone is one. J is TRBJ1-5 and V is TRBV4-1; the D is unclear. This CDR3 has 16 residues. CDR1 and CDR2 (germline): MGHRA, YSYEKL. Between the trimmed V and J ends, which lost 4 bases and 2 bases, there was a span of 15 bases. The CDR3 sequence is CASSLSFGVGNQPQHF. The DNA of the CDR3 is TGCGCCAGCAGCCTTTCATTCGGGGTTGGCAATCAGCCCCAGCATTTT.

The J gene is TRBJ2-7, the V gene TRBV6-5, with unresolved D. The CDR3 has 15 residues. The V gene's germline CDR1 is MNHEY and CDR2 SVGAGI. V was shortened by 3 bases and J by 2 bases, with 14 bases between the two germline ends. The CDR3 loop reads CASSYDARSAYEQYF. CDR3 DNA: TGTGCCAGCAGTTATGACGCGAGAAGCGCCTACGAGCAGTACTTC.

The gene calls are TRBV6-1 and TRBJ1-5, with D possibly TRBD1 on 5 matching bases. This CDR3 comprises 15 residues. Trimming took off 2 bases at V and 1 base at J, with 9 bases between the two ends. Germline V gene lookup returns CDR1 MNHNS and CDR2 SASEGT. The chain's CDR3 is CASSESGYSNQPQHF. The CDR3 bases are TGTGCCAGCAGTGAATCAGGGTACAGCAATCAGCCCCAGCATTTT.

The CDR3 DNA reads TGTGCCAGCAGCTTTTCGACAGGGCAAGAGACCCAGTACTTC. This gives the protein CASSFSTGQETQYF. The gene calls are TRBV13 and TRBJ2-5; 7 bases are shared with TRBD1. V dropped 3 bases and J dropped 2; count of bases not matched to a gene: 3. Germline values: CDR1 PRHDT, CDR2 FYEKMQ (reference sequence). This CDR3 contains 14 residues.

This clone appeared a few times. V usage is TRBV19 and J usage is TRBJ2-1, with TRBD2 identical over 9 bases. CDR1 LNHDA and CDR2 SQIVND come from the germline V gene (reference sequence). The CDR3 loop spans 16 amino acids. J lost 0 bases, V lost 4 bases, and 4 bases had no gene match. In nucleotides, the CDR3 is TGTGCCAGTAGTAAGGCTAGCGGGACCTCCTACAATGAGCAGTTCTTC. This translates into CASSKASGTSYNEQFF. Combining the CDR3 with reference TRBV19 and TRBJ2-1 gives the whole variable domain DGGITQSPKYLFRKEGQNVTLSCEQNLNHDAMYWYRQDPGQGLRLIYYSQIVNDFQKGDIAEGYSVSREKKESFPLTVTSAQKNPTAFYLCASSKASGTSYNEQFFGPGTRLTVL.

V gene TRBV4-2 combines with J gene TRBJ2-7; TRBD2 agrees at 12 bases. Germline V gene sequence: CDR1 LGHNA, CDR2 YNFKEQ. The CDR3 runs to 13 residues. With V trimmed by 1 base and J by 10 bases, 2 bases remained unmatched. The CDR3 bases are TGTGCCAGCAGCCAAGGGACTAGCGGGACACAGTACTTC. Its protein is CASSQGTSGTQYF.

The chain combines TRBV19 with TRBJ2-1; possibly TRBD2 for D (5 bases). This CDR3 comprises 12 residues. Germline lookup yields CDR1 LNHDA and CDR2 SQIVND (reference sequence). The germline V and J ends were trimmed by 10 bases and 3 bases, with 10 bases remaining between them. Here the CDR3 DNA reads TGTGCCATCGGAGGCATCTACAATGAGCAGTTCTTC. Translating gives CAIGGIYNEQFF.

The chain carries TRBV6-6 and TRBJ2-5; possibly TRBD2 for D (7 bases). CDR1 and CDR2 (germline): MNHNY, SVGAGI (reference sequence). This CDR3 contains 16 residues. Trimming removed 2 bases at V and 3 bases at J, with 16 bases between. The CDR3 loop reads CASSYALGGREETQYF. For the CDR3, the DNA is TGTGCCAGCAGTTACGCTCTGGGGGGGCGGGAAGAGACCCAGTACTTC.

This sequence joins TRBV7-2 and TRBJ1-4; D possibly corresponds to TRBD1 (5 bases). This CDR3 contains 16 residues. Germline assignment: CDR1 SGHTA and CDR2 FQGNSA. Trimming cost V 5 bases and J 3 bases, with 16 bases left between them. This chain's CDR3 is CASSPQPQGSNEKLFF. Here the CDR3 DNA reads TGTGCCAGCAGCCCACAACCTCAGGGATCTAATGAAAAACTGTTTTTT.

The sample holds one count of this clone. This chain connects TRBV7-2 to TRBJ1-1; possibly TRBD1 for D (6 bases). V was clipped by 4 bases and J by 4 bases, with 13 bases between them. The CDR3 totals 14 residues. CDR1 is SGHTA, CDR2 FQGNSA, per germline. CDR3 nucleotides: TGTGCCAGCAGCTCGGTTGCAGGGGCCACTGAAGCTTTCTTT. This gives the protein CASSSVAGATEAFF.

The chain carries TRBV2 and TRBJ1-5; TRBD1 might be the D (5 bases). Trimming removed 4 bases from V and 5 bases from J, with 15 bases in between. Germline assignment: CDR1 SNHLY and CDR2 FYNNEI. This CDR3 has 15 amino acids. The CDR3 DNA follows: TGTGCCAGCAGTGTTAAAGCAGGGAGGTATCAGCCCCAGCATTTT. As protein: CASSVKAGRYQPQHF.

The chain couples TRBV6-6 to TRBJ1-4; 10 bases are shared with TRBD1. With V trimmed by 6 bases and J by 6 bases, 7 bases remained unmatched. CDR3 length equals 15 residues. Looked up from germline, CDR1 is MNHNY and CDR2 is SVGAGI (reference sequence). CDR3 region: CASSRRGQGYEKLFF. CDR3 coding DNA: TGTGCCAGCAGCCGCAGGGGACAGGGGTATGAAAAACTGTTTTTT.

This chain connects TRBV29-1 to TRBJ1-1, with a possible D match to TRBD1 (5 bases). V was pared by 4 bases and J by 3 bases, with 12 bases between. In germline, CDR1 is SQVTM, CDR2 ANQGSEA. This CDR3 region has 13 residues. CDR3 sequence reads: CSVAGGRDTEAFF. The CDR3 coding sequence is TGCAGCGTTGCCGGGGGAAGAGACACTGAAGCTTTCTTT.

V is TRBV10-3 and J is TRBJ1-5; D is possibly TRBD1 (6 bases). The CDR3 spans 14 residues. From germline, CDR1 is ENHRY and CDR2 SYGVKD. Trimming took 9 bases from V and 8 from J, leaving 20 bases between them. The CDR3 here is CAISGGPQSKPQHF. The CDR3 DNA follows: TGTGCCATTTCGGGGGGGCCCCAATCAAAGCCCCAGCATTTT.

This CDR3 reads CSVNPTGQSEGYTF. The CDR3 DNA sequence: TGCAGCGTTAACCCGACAGGGCAGTCAGAAGGCTACACCTTC. This chain connects TRBV29-1 to TRBJ1-2; 7 positions agree with TRBD1. Germline-derived CDR1 and CDR2 are SQVTM and ANQGSEA. This CDR3 has 14 amino acids. V lost 5 bases and J lost 8; bases outside the gene matches: 14.

The chain is built from TRBV6-5 and TRBJ1-6; D is unresolved. Germline-derived CDR1 and CDR2 are MNHEY and SVGAGI. The CDR3 consists of 16 residues. The V end was cut by 4 bases, the J end by 6 bases, with 16 bases between. CDR3 loop: CASSLTFEGRNSPLHF. For the CDR3, the DNA is TGTGCCAGCAGTTTGACCTTCGAGGGCCGTAATTCACCCCTCCACTTT.

The table lists this clone with a count of one. This rearrangement joins TRBV21-1 to TRBJ1-5; the D call of TRBD1 is as the table states it, not checked on the DNA. TRBV21-1 is labeled a pseudogene. This CDR3 region has 20 residues. The CDR3 is CASSTLSPDRGLRSNQPQHF. CDR3 coding DNA: TGTGCCAGCAGCACACTCTCCCCCGACAGGGGGCTTCGGAGCAATCAGCCCCAGCATTTT.

V and J are TRBV19 and TRBJ2-1, with 9 bases identical to TRBD1. The CDR3 has 14 residues. In germline, CDR1 is LNHDA, CDR2 SQIVND (reference sequence). V lost 7 bases, J lost 6 bases, and 7 bases stayed unmatched. CDR3 region: CASNRDRASNEQFF. The CDR3 nucleotides are TGTGCCAGTAACCGGGACAGGGCGTCCAATGAGCAGTTCTTC.

A few counts support this clone. The rearrangement uses TRBV7-5 and TRBJ2-6; TRBD1, the table's D call, was not compared with the DNA. TRBV7-5 is listed as a pseudogene. The CDR3 covers 15 residues. This CDR3 reads CARTTGSSGANVLTF. Written as DNA, the CDR3 is TGTGCCAGAACTACAGGGTCCTCTGGGGCCAACGTCCTGACTTTC.

This chain joins TRBV7-2 and TRBJ1-1, with 9 bases matching TRBD1. CDR1 and CDR2 (germline): SGHTA, FQGNSA. Unmatched junction bases numbered 8, after V lost 4 bases and J lost 11 bases. CDR3 length equals 13 residues. CDR3 nucleotides: TGTGCCAGCAGCTCGGACAGGGGACGTCGGGCTTTCTTT. Protein product: CASSSDRGRRAFF.

This chain connects TRBV11-3 to TRBJ1-5; a possible D gene is TRBD1 (5 bases). Trimming cost V 2 bases and J 14 bases, with 13 bases left between them. Germline-derived CDR1 and CDR2 are SGHNT and YENEEA. The CDR3 runs 12 residues. CDR3 loop: CASSLRLGGEHF. CDR3 bases: TGTGCCAGCAGCTTACGATTGGGGGGAGAGCATTTT.

The V and J genes are TRBV27 and TRBJ2-5; 14 bases are a match to TRBD2. Germline values: CDR1 MNHEY, CDR2 SMNVEV (reference sequence). The length of the CDR3 is 18 residues. With 5 bases clipped from V and 2 bases from J, the junction kept 10 bases outside the gene matches. The CDR3 DNA sequence: TGTGCCAGCAGTCCTTACCTGGGACTAGCGGGAGTTCAAGAGACCCAGTACTTC. It translates to CASSPYLGLAGVQETQYF.

This clone turned up a few times. The chain joins TRBV9 to TRBJ2-3; D is perhaps TRBD2 (7 bases). Germline V gene data show CDR1 as SGDLS and CDR2 as YYNGEE. The V end was cut by 4 bases, the J end by 2 bases, with 17 bases between. The CDR3 is made up of 16 amino acids. The CDR3 loop reads CASSPPRGRATDTQYF. In nucleotides, the CDR3 is TGTGCCAGCAGCCCCCCAAGGGGGAGGGCCACAGATACGCAGTATTTT.

The chain employs TRBV29-1 and TRBJ1-1; 10 bases fit TRBD1. Germline V gene lookup returns CDR1 SQVTM and CDR2 ANQGSEA. J lost 8 bases, V lost 2 bases, and 8 bases had no gene match. This CDR3 is 14 amino acids long. CDR3: CSVEMDRGTAEAFF. DNA of the CDR3: TGCAGCGTTGAAATGGACAGGGGGACCGCGGAAGCTTTCTTT.

The chain couples TRBV7-2 to TRBJ2-2; D ambiguous. This CDR3 has 14 residues. Germline CDR1 reads SGHTA; CDR2 reads FQGNSA. V was shortened by 1 base and J by 1 base, with 4 bases between the two germline ends. Here the CDR3 reads CASSLEQNTGELFF. CDR3 nucleotides: TGTGCCAGCAGCTTAGAACAGAACACCGGGGAGCTGTTTTTT.

The chain carries TRBV20-1 and TRBJ1-1, with D tentatively TRBD1 (5 bases). Germline CDR1 DFQATT, CDR2 SNEGSKA (reference sequence). V was cut by 6 bases and J by 7 bases, with 12 bases left in between. This CDR3 is built from 11 residues. CDR3 DNA sequence: TGCAGTGCAAATCGACAGTGTGAAGCTTTCTTT. Amino acids: CSANRQCEAFF.